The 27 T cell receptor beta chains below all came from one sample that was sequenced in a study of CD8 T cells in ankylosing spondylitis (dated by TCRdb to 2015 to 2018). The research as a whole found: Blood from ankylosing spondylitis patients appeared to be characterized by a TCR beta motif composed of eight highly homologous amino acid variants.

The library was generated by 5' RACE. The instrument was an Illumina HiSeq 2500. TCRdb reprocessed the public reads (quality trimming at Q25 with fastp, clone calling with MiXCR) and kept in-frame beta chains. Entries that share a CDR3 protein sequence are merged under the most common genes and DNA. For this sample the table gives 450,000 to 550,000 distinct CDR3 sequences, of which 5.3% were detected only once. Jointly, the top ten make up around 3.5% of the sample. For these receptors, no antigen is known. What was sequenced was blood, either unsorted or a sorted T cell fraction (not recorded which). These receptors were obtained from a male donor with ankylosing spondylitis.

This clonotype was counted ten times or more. The CDR3 nucleotides read TGTGCCAGCAGCTCGGGGAACAGGGGTAACTATGAGCAGTTCTTC. This encodes CASSSGNRGNYEQFF. J is TRBJ2-1 and V is TRBV7-9, with 7 bases identical to TRBD1. The germline V gene encodes CDR1 SEHNR and CDR2 FQNEAQ (reference sequence). The CDR3 runs to 15 residues. Unmatched junction bases numbered 11, after V lost 4 bases and J lost 8 bases. Drawing the rest from reference TRBV7-9 and TRBJ2-1, the complete variable domain is DTGVSQNPRHKITKRGQNVTFRCDPISEHNRLYWYRQTLGQGPEFLTYFQNEAQLEKSRLLSDRFSAERPKGSFSTLEIQRTEQGDSAMYLCASSSGNRGNYEQFFGPGTRLTVL.

CDR3: CASSLAAGGVQETQYF. In nucleotides, the CDR3 is TGCGCCAGCAGCTTGGCCGCCGGGGGAGTCCAAGAGACCCAGTACTTC. The chain employs TRBV5-1 and TRBJ2-5; a possible D gene is TRBD2 (6 bases). V was cut by 0 bases and J by 1 base, with 13 bases left in between. The CDR3 length is 16 residues. CDR1 is SGHRS and CDR2 is YFSETQ in the germline V gene.

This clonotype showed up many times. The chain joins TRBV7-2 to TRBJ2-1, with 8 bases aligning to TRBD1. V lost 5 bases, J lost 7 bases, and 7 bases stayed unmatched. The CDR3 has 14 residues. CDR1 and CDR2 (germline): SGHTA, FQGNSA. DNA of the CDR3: TGTGCCAGCAGCACGGACAGGGTGGGAAATGAGCAGTTCTTC. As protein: CASSTDRVGNEQFF.

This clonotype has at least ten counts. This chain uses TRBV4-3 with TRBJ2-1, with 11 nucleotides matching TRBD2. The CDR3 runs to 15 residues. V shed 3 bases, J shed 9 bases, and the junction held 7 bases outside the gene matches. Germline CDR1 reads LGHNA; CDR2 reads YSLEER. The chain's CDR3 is CASSQSSGGVVEQFF. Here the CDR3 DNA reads TGCGCCAGCAGCCAGAGTAGCGGGGGGGTAGTTGAGCAGTTCTTC.

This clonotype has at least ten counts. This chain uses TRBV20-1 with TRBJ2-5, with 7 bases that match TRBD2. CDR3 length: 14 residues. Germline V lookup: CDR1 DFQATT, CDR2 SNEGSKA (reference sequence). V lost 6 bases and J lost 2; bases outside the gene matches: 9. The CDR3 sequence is CSALMWRGQETQYF. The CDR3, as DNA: TGCAGTGCCCTGATGTGGCGGGGGCAAGAGACCCAGTACTTC.

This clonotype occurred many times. The CDR3 reads CASSEARTSPTQYF. CDR3 nucleotide sequence: TGTGCCAGCAGTGAAGCGCGGACGTCCCCGACCCAGTACTTC. V gene TRBV2 combines with J gene TRBJ2-5; D remains unclear. The CDR3 covers 14 residues. The germline V gene has CDR1 SNHLY and CDR2 FYNNEI. Trimming removed 0 bases from V and 7 bases from J, with 12 bases in between.

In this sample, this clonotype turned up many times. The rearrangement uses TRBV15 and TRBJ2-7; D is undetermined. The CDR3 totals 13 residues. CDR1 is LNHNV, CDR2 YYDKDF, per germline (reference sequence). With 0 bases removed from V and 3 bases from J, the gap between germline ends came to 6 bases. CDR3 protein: CATSRDTVYEQYF. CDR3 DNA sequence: TGTGCCACCAGCAGAGATACCGTCTACGAGCAGTACTTC. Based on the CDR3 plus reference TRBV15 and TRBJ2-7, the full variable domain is DAMVIQNPRYQVTQFGKPVTLSCSQTLNHNVMYWYQQKSSQAPKLLFHYYDKDFNNEADTPDNFQSRRPNTSFCFLDIRSPGLGDTAMYLCATSRDTVYEQYFGPGTRLTVT.

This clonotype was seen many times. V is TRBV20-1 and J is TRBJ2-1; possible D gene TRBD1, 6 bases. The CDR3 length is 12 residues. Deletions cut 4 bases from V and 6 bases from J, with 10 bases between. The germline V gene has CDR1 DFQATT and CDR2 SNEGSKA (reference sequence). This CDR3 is CSAMGHTNEQFF. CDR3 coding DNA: TGCAGTGCTATGGGACACACCAATGAGCAGTTCTTC.

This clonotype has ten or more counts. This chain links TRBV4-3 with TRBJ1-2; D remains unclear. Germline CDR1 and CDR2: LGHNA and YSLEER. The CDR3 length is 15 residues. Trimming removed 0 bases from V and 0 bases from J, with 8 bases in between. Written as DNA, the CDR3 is TGCGCCAGCAGCCAAGATCTCCCCGCTAACTATGGCTACACCTTC. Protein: CASSQDLPANYGYTF.

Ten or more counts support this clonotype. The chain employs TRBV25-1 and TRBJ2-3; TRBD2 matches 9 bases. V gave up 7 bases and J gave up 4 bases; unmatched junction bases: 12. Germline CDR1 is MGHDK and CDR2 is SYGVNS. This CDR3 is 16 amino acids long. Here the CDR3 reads CASNSDFSGSPDTQYF. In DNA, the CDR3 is TGTGCCAGCAACTCGGATTTTAGCGGGAGCCCAGATACGCAGTATTTT.

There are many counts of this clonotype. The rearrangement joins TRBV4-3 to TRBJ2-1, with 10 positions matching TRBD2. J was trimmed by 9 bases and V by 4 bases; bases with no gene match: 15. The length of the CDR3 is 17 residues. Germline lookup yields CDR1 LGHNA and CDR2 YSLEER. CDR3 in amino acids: CASSLITSGDSLGEQFF. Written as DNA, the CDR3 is TGCGCCAGCAGCCTGATAACTAGCGGGGATTCCCTGGGTGAGCAGTTCTTC.

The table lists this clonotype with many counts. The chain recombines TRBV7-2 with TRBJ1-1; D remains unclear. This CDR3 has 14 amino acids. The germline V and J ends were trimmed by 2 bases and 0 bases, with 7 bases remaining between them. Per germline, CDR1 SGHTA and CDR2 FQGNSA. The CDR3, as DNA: TGTGCCAGCAGCTTACACGGCTTGAACACTGAAGCTTTCTTT. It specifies CASSLHGLNTEAFF.

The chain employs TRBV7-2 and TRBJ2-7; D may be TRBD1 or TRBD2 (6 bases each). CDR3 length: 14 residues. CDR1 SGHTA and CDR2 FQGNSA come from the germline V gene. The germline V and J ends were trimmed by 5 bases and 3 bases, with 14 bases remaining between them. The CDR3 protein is CASSQGTQIYEQYF. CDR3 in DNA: TGTGCCAGCAGCCAGGGGACTCAAATCTACGAGCAGTACTTC.

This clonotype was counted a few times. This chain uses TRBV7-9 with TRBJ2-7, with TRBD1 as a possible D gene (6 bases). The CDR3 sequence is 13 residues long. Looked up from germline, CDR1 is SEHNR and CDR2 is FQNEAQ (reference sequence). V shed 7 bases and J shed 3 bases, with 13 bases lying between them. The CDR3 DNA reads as TGTGCCAGCACGCCAGGGGATGGCTACGAGCAGTACTTC. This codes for CASTPGDGYEQYF.

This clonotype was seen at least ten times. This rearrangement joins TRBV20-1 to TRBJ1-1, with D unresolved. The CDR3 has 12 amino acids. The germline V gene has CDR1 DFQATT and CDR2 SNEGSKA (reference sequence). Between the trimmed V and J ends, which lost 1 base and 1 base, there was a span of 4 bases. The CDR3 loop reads CSARVANTEAFF. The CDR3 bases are TGCAGTGCTAGAGTGGCGAACACTGAAGCTTTCTTT.

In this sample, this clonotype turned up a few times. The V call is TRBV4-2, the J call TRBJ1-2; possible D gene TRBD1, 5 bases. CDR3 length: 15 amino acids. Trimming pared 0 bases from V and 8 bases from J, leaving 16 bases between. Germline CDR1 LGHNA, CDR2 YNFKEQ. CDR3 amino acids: CASSQDWQGGFGYTF. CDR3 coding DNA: TGTGCCAGCAGCCAAGATTGGCAGGGAGGTTTCGGCTACACCTTC.

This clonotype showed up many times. For the CDR3, the DNA is TGTGCCAGCAGTGAAGTCGGCGGTGGGAATTCACCCCTCCACTTT. Encoded protein: CASSEVGGGNSPLHF. The chain couples TRBV6-1 to TRBJ1-6; D is unclear. Deletions cut 1 base from V and 7 bases from J, with 11 bases between. The length of the CDR3 is 15 residues. Per the germline V gene, CDR1 is MNHNS and CDR2 is SASEGT.

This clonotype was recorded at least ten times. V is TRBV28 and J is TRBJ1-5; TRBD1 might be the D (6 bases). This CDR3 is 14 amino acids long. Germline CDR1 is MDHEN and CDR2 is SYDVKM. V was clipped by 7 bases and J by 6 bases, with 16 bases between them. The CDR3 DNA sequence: TGTGCCAGCATCCCCTGGGGGGGCCGTCAGCCCCAGCATTTT. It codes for CASIPWGGRQPQHF.

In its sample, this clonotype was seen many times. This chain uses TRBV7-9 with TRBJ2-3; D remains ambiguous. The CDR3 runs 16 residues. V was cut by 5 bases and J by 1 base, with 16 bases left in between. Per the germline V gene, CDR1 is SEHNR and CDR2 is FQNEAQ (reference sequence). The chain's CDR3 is CASSPRIPKGTDTQYF. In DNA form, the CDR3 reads TGTGCCAGCAGCCCCCGGATTCCGAAGGGCACAGATACGCAGTATTTT.

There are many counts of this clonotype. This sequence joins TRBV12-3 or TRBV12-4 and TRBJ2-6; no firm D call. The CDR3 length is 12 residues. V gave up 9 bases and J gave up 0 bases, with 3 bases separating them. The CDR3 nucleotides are TGTGCCAGTCACTCTGGGGCCAACGTCCTGACTTTC. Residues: CASHSGANVLTF.

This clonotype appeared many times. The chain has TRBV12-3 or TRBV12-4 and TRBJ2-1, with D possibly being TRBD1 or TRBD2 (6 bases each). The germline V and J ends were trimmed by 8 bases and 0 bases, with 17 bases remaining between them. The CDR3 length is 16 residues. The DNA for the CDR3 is TGTGCCAGCGGGGGGACACTACCGAGCTCCTACAATGAGCAGTTCTTC. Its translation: CASGGTLPSSYNEQFF.

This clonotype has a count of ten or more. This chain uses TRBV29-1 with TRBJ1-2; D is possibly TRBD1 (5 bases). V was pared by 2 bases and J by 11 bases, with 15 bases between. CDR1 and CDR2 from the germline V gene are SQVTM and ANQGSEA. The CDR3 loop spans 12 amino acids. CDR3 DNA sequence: TGCAGCGTTGAACTCCCGGGACCCTTGTACACCTTC. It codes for CSVELPGPLYTF.

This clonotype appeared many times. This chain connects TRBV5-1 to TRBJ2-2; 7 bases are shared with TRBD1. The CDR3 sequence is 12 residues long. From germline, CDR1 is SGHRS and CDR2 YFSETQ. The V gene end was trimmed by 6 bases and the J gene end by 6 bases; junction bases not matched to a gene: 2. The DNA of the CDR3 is TGCGCCAGCAACAGGGGCGCCGGGGAGCTGTTTTTT. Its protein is CASNRGAGELFF.

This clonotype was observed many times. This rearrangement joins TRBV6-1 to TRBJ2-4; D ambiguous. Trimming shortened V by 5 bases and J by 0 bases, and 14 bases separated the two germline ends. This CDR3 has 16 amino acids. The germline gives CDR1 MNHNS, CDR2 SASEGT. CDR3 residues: CASSPPMKLAKNIQYF. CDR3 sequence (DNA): TGTGCCAGCAGTCCCCCCATGAAGCTAGCCAAAAACATTCAGTACTTC.

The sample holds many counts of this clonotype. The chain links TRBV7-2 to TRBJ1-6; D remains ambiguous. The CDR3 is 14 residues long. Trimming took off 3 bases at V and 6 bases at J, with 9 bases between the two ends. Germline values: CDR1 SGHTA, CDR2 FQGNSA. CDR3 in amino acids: CASSFLATNSPLHF. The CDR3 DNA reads TGTGCCAGCAGCTTTTTAGCGACTAATTCACCCCTCCACTTT.

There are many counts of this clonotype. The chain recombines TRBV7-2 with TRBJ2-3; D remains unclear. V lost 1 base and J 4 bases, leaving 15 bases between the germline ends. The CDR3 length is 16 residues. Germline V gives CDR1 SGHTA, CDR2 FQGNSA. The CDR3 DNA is TGTGCCAGCAGCTTAGTACCGCCACTTTTCCCAGATACGCAGTATTTT. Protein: CASSLVPPLFPDTQYF.

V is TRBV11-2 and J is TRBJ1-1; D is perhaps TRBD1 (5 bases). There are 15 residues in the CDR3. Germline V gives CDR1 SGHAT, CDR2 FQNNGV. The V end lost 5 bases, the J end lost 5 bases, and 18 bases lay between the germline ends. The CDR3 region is CASSASRDRRTEAFF. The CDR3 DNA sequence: TGTGCCAGCAGCGCCTCACGGGACCGTCGGACTGAAGCTTTCTTT.